These 29 T cell receptor beta chains came from one sample sequenced in a study of T cell repertoires in cytomegalovirus infection. In TCRdb, the reads were re-called with MiXCR into one record per CDR3 protein. Of around 440,000 distinct CDR3 sequences listed, 11% are singletons. What was sequenced was PBMCs. The receptors originated from a human donor in good health (CMV status not recorded). Some clones in this sample may be carry-over from other donors' samples.

This clonotype has ten or more counts. The rearrangement joins TRBV7-6 to TRBJ2-2; D gene unclear. V was cut by 1 base and J by 6 bases, with 12 bases left in between. The CDR3 covers 15 residues. Germline V gives CDR1 SGHVS, CDR2 FNYEAQ. The chain's CDR3 is CASSLEGLGAGELFF. CDR3 coding DNA: TGTGCCAGCAGCTTAGAAGGCCTAGGTGCCGGGGAGCTGTTTTTT. Supplemented by reference TRBV7-6 and TRBJ2-2, the full variable domain reads GAGVSQSPRYKVTKRGQDVALRCDPISGHVSLYWYRQALGQGPEFLTYFNYEAQQDKSGLPNDRFSAERPEGSISTLTIQRTEQRDSAMYRCASSLEGLGAGELFFGEGSRLTVL.

This chain connects TRBV6-8 to TRBJ2-7; 8 bases agree with TRBD1. Losses at the gene ends were 6 bases for V and 4 bases for J; bases not matched to a gene: 5. Germline V gene data show CDR1 as MNHGY and CDR2 as SAAAGT. The CDR3 length is 13 residues. Here the CDR3 DNA reads TGTGCCAGCAGCTGCACAGGGGGGTACGAGCAGTACTTC. As protein: CASSCTGGYEQYF.

In this sample, this clonotype turned up a few times. V and J are TRBV28 and TRBJ2-3; D uncertain. Trimming shortened V by 8 bases and J by 5 bases, and 14 bases separated the two germline ends. Germline V CDR1 and CDR2: MDHEN, SYDVKM. CDR3 length equals 13 residues. The CDR3 DNA reads TGTGCCAGCCAAGTTTCCCCCGGAGATACGCAGTATTTT. Protein sequence: CASQVSPGDTQYF.

This chain uses TRBV7-3 with TRBJ2-1, with D possibly matching TRBD2 (6 bases). CDR1 and CDR2 (germline): SGHTA, FQGTGA. The germline V and J ends were trimmed by 5 bases and 4 bases, with 12 bases remaining between them. This CDR3 comprises 14 residues. CDR3 sequence (DNA): TGTGCCAGCAGCCCGGGACTGGATTACAATGAGCAGTTCTTC. Its protein is CASSPGLDYNEQFF.

In its sample, this clonotype was seen many times. The chain links TRBV27 to TRBJ2-7; 7 bases are a match to TRBD2. The V and J ends lost 8 bases and 3 bases, in that order; junction bases with no gene match: 10. The CDR3 runs 14 residues. In germline, CDR1 is MNHEY, CDR2 SMNVEV (reference sequence). The CDR3 region has the DNA TGTGCCAGCTGGTCAGCAGGGAGGGTCTACGAGCAGTACTTC. It codes for CASWSAGRVYEQYF.

The chain uses TRBV5-1 and TRBJ2-7; weak D call: TRBD2 (7 bases). V lost 0 bases and J lost 0, with 19 bases in between. CDR1 and CDR2 (germline): SGHRS, YFSETQ. The CDR3 totals 18 residues. The CDR3 bases are TGCGCCAGCAGCTTGGGGCGGGGGCCCGGACACGGCTCCTACGAGCAGTACTTC. Residues: CASSLGRGPGHGSYEQYF.

This clonotype was counted at least ten times. The chain links TRBV19 to TRBJ2-1; D is possibly TRBD1 or TRBD2 (5 bases each). This CDR3 has 14 amino acids. Germline V gene data show CDR1 as LNHDA and CDR2 as SQIVND (reference sequence). The V end was cut by 6 bases, the J end by 4 bases, with 13 bases between. The CDR3 region has the DNA TGTGCCAGTAGGGCCCTAGAGGGGTACAATGAGCAGTTCTTC. Translating it yields CASRALEGYNEQFF.

This clonotype was picked up many times. The V gene is TRBV5-1, the J gene TRBJ2-3; 9 bases fit TRBD2. This CDR3 region has 17 residues. Germline trimming cut 0 bases from V and 2 bases from J; bases unmatched to any gene: 7. Germline V gene data show CDR1 as SGHRS and CDR2 as YFSETQ. The CDR3, as DNA: TGCGCCAGCAGCTTGGGTTGGAGCGGGGGGACCACAGATACGCAGTATTTT. It specifies CASSLGWSGGTTDTQYF. The variable domain in full, with the rest retrieved from reference TRBV5-1 and TRBJ2-3, is KAGVTQTPRYLIKTRGQQVTLSCSPISGHRSVSWYQQTPGQGLQFLFEYFSETQRNKGNFPGRFSGRQFSNSRSEMNVSTLELGDSALYLCASSLGWSGGTTDTQYFGPGTRLTVL.

This clonotype appeared many times. The chain carries TRBV18 and TRBJ2-7; 11 positions agree with TRBD1. The germline gives CDR1 KGHSH, CDR2 LQKENI. The junction had 10 bases not matched to a gene; V was cut back by 2 bases and J by 7 bases. This CDR3 is built from 16 residues. CDR3: CASSPKDRGRSAEQYF. The DNA for the CDR3 is TGTGCCAGCTCACCAAAGGACAGGGGGCGTTCAGCGGAGCAGTACTTC.

This clonotype was seen just once. A junction end diverges from the germline sequence, so it may reflect a read error. The chain employs TRBV3-1 and TRBJ2-1, with 12 bases that match TRBD2. Germline values: CDR1 LGHDT, CDR2 YNNKEL (reference sequence). CDR3 length: 17 amino acids. The CDR3 here is CASSRSSSGGVNNEQCF. CDR3 nucleotides: TGTGCCAGCAGCCGTTCCTCTAGCGGGGGGGTAAACAATGAGCAGTGCTTC.

This clonotype appeared many times. This chain joins TRBV28 and TRBJ1-1, with D unclear. From germline, CDR1 is MDHEN and CDR2 SYDVKM. The CDR3 length is 15 residues. V was shortened by 4 bases and J by 0 bases, with 12 bases between the two germline ends. The CDR3 sequence is CASSSRRRMNTEAFF. CDR3 coding DNA: TGTGCCAGCAGTTCAAGACGGCGGATGAACACTGAAGCTTTCTTT.

This clonotype was counted at least ten times. The CDR3 loop reads CSARDRKTLGNSPLHF. Written as DNA, the CDR3 is TGCAGTGCTAGAGATCGGAAGACCCTAGGAAATTCACCCCTCCACTTT. The V and J genes are TRBV20-1 and TRBJ1-6; unclear D gene. Germline values: CDR1 DFQATT, CDR2 SNEGSKA (reference sequence). V lost 0 bases, J lost 7 bases, and 16 bases lay in between. This CDR3 has 16 residues.

The table lists this clonotype with many counts. The chain is built from TRBV12-3 or TRBV12-4 and TRBJ1-2; 9 nucleotides agree with TRBD1. The CDR3 is 14 amino acids. V dropped 3 bases and J dropped 8; count of bases not matched to a gene: 7. The chain's CDR3 is CASSFGGTGRGYTF. In DNA form, the CDR3 reads TGTGCCAGCAGTTTTGGGGGGACAGGGCGCGGCTACACCTTC.

This clonotype was recorded many times. V and J are TRBV7-8 and TRBJ2-1, with D possibly being TRBD1 or TRBD2 (5 bases each). The V gene's germline CDR1 is SGHVS and CDR2 FQNEAQ. CDR3 length: 15 residues. Trimming left V 2 bases short and J 9 bases short, with 17 bases between. As DNA, the CDR3 is TGTGCCAGCAGCTTACAATTCCGTGGGGGTGGTGAGCAGTTCTTC. The encoded protein is CASSLQFRGGGEQFF.

This clonotype was counted many times. The V and J genes are TRBV19 and TRBJ2-2; no clear D. Germline V CDR1 and CDR2: LNHDA, SQIVND (reference sequence). This CDR3 is built from 13 residues. V was pared by 0 bases and J by 7 bases, with 6 bases between. CDR3 sequence reads: CASSIEARGELFF. CDR3 nucleotide sequence: TGTGCCAGTAGTATAGAGGCCCGCGGGGAGCTGTTTTTT.

The sample holds many counts of this clonotype. The V and J genes are TRBV7-8 and TRBJ2-1; 9 nucleotides align to TRBD1. The germline gives CDR1 SGHVS, CDR2 FQNEAQ. The CDR3 has 15 amino acids. With V trimmed by 5 bases and J by 7 bases, 9 bases remained unmatched. The CDR3: CASSLRGDRVNEQFF. For the CDR3, the DNA is TGTGCCAGCAGCCTTAGAGGGGACAGGGTGAATGAGCAGTTCTTC.

Many counts were recorded for this clonotype. The chain links TRBV15 to TRBJ2-4; 8 bases are shared with TRBD1. The CDR3 sequence is 14 residues long. Per the germline V gene, CDR1 is LNHNV and CDR2 is YYDKDF (reference sequence). Unmatched junction bases numbered 7, after V lost 5 bases and J lost 7 bases. CDR3 loop: CATSLDRGTNIQYF. CDR3 sequence (DNA): TGTGCCACCAGCCTAGACAGGGGAACGAACATTCAGTACTTC.

The chain employs TRBV9 and TRBJ2-3; 15 bases agree with TRBD2. CDR3 length equals 19 residues. The V gene end was trimmed by 0 bases and the J gene end by 2 bases; junction bases not matched to a gene: 7. The germline V gene encodes CDR1 SGDLS and CDR2 YYNGEE. The CDR3 loop reads CASSVERGTSGGHTDTQYF. DNA of the CDR3: TGTGCCAGCAGCGTAGAAAGAGGGACTAGCGGGGGGCACACAGATACGCAGTATTTT.

This clonotype occurred once. V and J are TRBV3-1 and TRBJ1-1, with TRBD1 identical over 8 bases. Germline CDR1 is LGHDT and CDR2 is YNNKEL (reference sequence). This CDR3 spans 16 amino acids. Trimming cost V 0 bases and J 4 bases; bases outside gene matches: 7. This CDR3 reads CASSQDGGTGGTEAFF. The CDR3 region has the DNA TGTGCCAGCAGCCAAGATGGGGGAACAGGGGGCACTGAAGCTTTCTTT.

The CDR3, as DNA: TGTGCCTGGAGTGTGAGAGTGAGAGAAAAACTGTTTTTT. Encoded protein: CAWSVRVREKLFF. The rearrangement links TRBV30 to TRBJ1-4, with D unresolved. V shed 0 bases and J shed 8 bases, with 10 bases lying between them. Germline assignment: CDR1 GTSNPN and CDR2 SVGIG (reference sequence). The CDR3 is made up of 13 amino acids.

The table lists this clonotype with a few counts. The gene calls are TRBV6-5 and TRBJ1-2; TRBD1 is a possible D gene (6 bases). From germline, CDR1 is MNHEY and CDR2 SVGAGI. The CDR3 consists of 13 residues. V shed 7 bases and J shed 5 bases, with 14 bases lying between them. Here the CDR3 DNA reads TGTGCCAGCAAGCTGGGACACTCATATGGCTACACCTTC. This gives the protein CASKLGHSYGYTF.

The chain links TRBV5-1 to TRBJ2-1; no clear D. Germline values: CDR1 SGHRS, CDR2 YFSETQ. Deletions cut 0 bases from V and 4 bases from J, with 8 bases between. This CDR3 spans 14 amino acids. The CDR3 here is CASSLVSGYNEQFF. CDR3 DNA sequence: TGCGCCAGCAGCTTGGTATCTGGATACAATGAGCAGTTCTTC. Based on the CDR3 plus reference TRBV5-1 and TRBJ2-1, the full variable domain is KAGVTQTPRYLIKTRGQQVTLSCSPISGHRSVSWYQQTPGQGLQFLFEYFSETQRNKGNFPGRFSGRQFSNSRSEMNVSTLELGDSALYLCASSLVSGYNEQFFGPGTRLTVL.

This clonotype was found a few times. The rearrangement joins TRBV7-6 to TRBJ2-1; possibly TRBD2 for D (5 bases). The V and J ends lost 1 base and 6 bases respectively, with 13 bases between them. The CDR3 covers 15 residues. Germline values: CDR1 SGHVS, CDR2 FNYEAQ. The CDR3 nucleotides read TGTGCCAGCAGCTTAGGGTCTAGCTGGACCAATGAGCAGTTCTTC. As protein: CASSLGSSWTNEQFF.

This chain links TRBV29-1 with TRBJ1-1, with 7 bases fitting TRBD1. The CDR3 spans 12 residues. The trim removed 5 bases at V and 3 bases at J, leaving 3 bases unmatched. Germline loops: CDR1 SQVTM, CDR2 ANQGSEA. CDR3 sequence (DNA): TGCAGCGTTTTAACAGGGGACACTGAAGCTTTCTTT. Encoded protein: CSVLTGDTEAFF.

This clonotype was seen a few times. This chain joins TRBV18 and TRBJ1-1, with TRBD1 matching over 7 bases. J was trimmed by 1 base and V by 4 bases; bases with no gene match: 6. This CDR3 comprises 15 residues. Germline V gene lookup returns CDR1 KGHSH and CDR2 LQKENI. CDR3 protein: CASSQRTGGNTEAFF. Written as DNA, the CDR3 is TGTGCCAGCTCACAGAGGACAGGTGGGAACACTGAAGCTTTCTTT.

The chain employs TRBV7-8 and TRBJ2-7, with D possibly matching TRBD2 (7 bases). Germline V gene data show CDR1 as SGHVS and CDR2 as FQNEAQ. Trimming cost V 4 bases and J 2 bases, with 12 bases left between them. The CDR3 loop spans 14 amino acids. The CDR3 sequence is CASSSKGGPYEQYF. CDR3 nucleotides: TGTGCCAGCAGCTCCAAGGGGGGGCCCTACGAGCAGTACTTC.

This clonotype turned up a few times. J is TRBJ1-5 and V is TRBV12-3 or TRBV12-4; no clear D gene. The germline V and J ends were trimmed by 7 bases and 4 bases, with 11 bases remaining between them. This CDR3 spans 13 amino acids. CDR3 DNA: TGTGCCAGCACCAGACAAACTAATCAGCCCCAGCATTTT. The encoded protein is CASTRQTNQPQHF.

This clonotype was seen ten or more times. The chain employs TRBV7-2 and TRBJ1-1; 11 nucleotides match TRBD1. The CDR3 runs to 15 residues. After removal of 3 bases from V and 9 bases from J, the junction contained 9 bases not matched to a gene. CDR1 is SGHTA, CDR2 FQGNSA, per germline. CDR3 bases: TGTGCCAGCAGCTTCTCCGGGACAGGGGGTCAAAAAGCTTTCTTT. It encodes CASSFSGTGGQKAFF. Complete variable domain (other parts from reference TRBV7-2 and TRBJ1-1): GAGVSQSPSNKVTEKGKDVELRCDPISGHTALYWYRQSLGQGLEFLIYFQGNSAPDKSGLPSDRFSAERTGGSVSTLTIQRTQQEDSAVYLCASSFSGTGGQKAFFGQGTRLTVV.

This clonotype was detected many times. The chain carries TRBV7-3 and TRBJ2-1; a weak D match, TRBD2 (6 bases). Trimming pared 1 base from V and 9 bases from J, leaving 19 bases between. CDR3 length equals 16 residues. Germline CDR1 and CDR2: SGHTA and FQGTGA. CDR3: CASSLRGRGSGSEQFF. The CDR3 nucleotides read TGTGCCAGCAGCTTAAGAGGGCGGGGAAGTGGTAGTGAGCAGTTCTTC.